The text below deals with one T cell receptor beta chain. The sample originates from a study of cytomegalovirus exposure and HLA in healthy donors. The PCR was carried out with 60 Vbeta primers and 13 Jbeta primers. Using immunoSEQ multiplex PCR, the repertoire was profiled, and TCRdb retains in-frame clones only, with some absent. Of some 180,000 clones in the sample, 82% are singletons; the top ten hold 1.5%. The sample was PBMCs. This sequence was found in a man in his forties or fifties in good health and CMV-seronegative.

CDR3 region: CASSQVALSSYEQYF. CDR3 in DNA: TGCGCCAGCAGCCAAGTAGCTTTAAGCTCCTACGAGCAGTACTTC. This chain links TRBV4-3 with TRBJ2-7, with D unresolved. The CDR3 covers 15 residues. CDR1 is LGHNA and CDR2 is YSLEER in the germline V gene. V was pared by 1 base and J by 0 bases, with 10 bases between.